The clone carrying this TCR beta chain has ten or more counts. This sample is drawn from a study of T cells in Graves' hyperthyroidism and ophthalmopathy. Amplification yielded TCR beta CDR3 regions, with RNA transcripts as the source. HTBI primers were the set used in a first-round RT-PCR of the TCR CDR3. TCRdb re-analysed the multiplex PCR reads in MiXCR, keeping a single row per CDR3 protein. This sample has roughly 570,000 distinct CDR3 sequences, with about half found just once. The CDR3 runs 13 residues. Trimming cost V 5 bases and J 0 bases, with 7 bases left between them. Germline CDR1 is SEHNR and CDR2 is FQNEAQ (reference sequence).

The origin of this receptor is an adult woman with Graves' disease, either hyperthyroidism or ophthalmopathy (not recorded which). The sequenced sample was peripheral blood or thyroid tissue (not recorded which). The chain couples TRBV7-9 to TRBJ1-1; the D is unclear. The CDR3 spells CASSDRMNTEAFF. CDR3 DNA sequence: TGTGCCAGCAGCGACCGTATGAACACTGAAGCTTTCTTT.